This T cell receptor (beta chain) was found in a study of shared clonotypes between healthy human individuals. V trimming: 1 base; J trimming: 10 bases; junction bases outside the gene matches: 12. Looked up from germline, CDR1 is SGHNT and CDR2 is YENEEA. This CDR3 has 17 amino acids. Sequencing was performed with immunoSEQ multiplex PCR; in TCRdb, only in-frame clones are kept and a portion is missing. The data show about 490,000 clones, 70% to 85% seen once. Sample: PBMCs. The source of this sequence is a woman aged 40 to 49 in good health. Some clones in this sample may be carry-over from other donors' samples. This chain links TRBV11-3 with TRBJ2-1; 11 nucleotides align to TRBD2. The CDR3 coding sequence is TGTGCCAGCAGCTTAGGGACTAGCGGGCGTCCCCACAGGGAGCAGTTCTTC. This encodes CASSLGTSGRPHREQFF.